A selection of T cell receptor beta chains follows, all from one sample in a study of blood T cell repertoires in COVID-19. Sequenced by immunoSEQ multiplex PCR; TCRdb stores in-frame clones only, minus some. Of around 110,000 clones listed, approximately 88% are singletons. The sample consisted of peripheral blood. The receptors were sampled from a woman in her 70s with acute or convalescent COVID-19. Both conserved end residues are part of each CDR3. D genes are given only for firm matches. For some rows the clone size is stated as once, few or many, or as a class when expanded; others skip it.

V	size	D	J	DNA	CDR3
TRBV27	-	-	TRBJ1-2	TGTGCCAGCAGTTTCCAACCTGACGAGGGTCGAGGAGCTAACTATGGCTACACCTTC	CASSFQPDEGRGANYGYTF
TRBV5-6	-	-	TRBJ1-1	TGTGCCAGCAGCTTGGCAGGTTGGAACACTGAAGCTTTCTTT	CASSLAGWNTEAFF
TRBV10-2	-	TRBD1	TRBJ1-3	TGCGCCAGCAGTGCACAGGGGTTCTCTGGAAACACCATATATTTT	CASSAQGFSGNTIYF
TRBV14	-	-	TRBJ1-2	TGTGCCAGCAGCCGAGACGTGTTCTCGGGCTACACCTTC	CASSRDVFSGYTF
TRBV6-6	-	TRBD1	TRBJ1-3	TGTGCCAGGGACAGGAGGTCTGGAAACACCATATATTTT	CARDRRSGNTIYF
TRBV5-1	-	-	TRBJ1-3	TGCGCCAGCAGCTTGGCTCTAGGTGGAAACACCATATATTTT	CASSLALGGNTIYF
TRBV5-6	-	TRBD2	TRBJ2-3	TGTGCCAGCAGTAACGCTTTAATAGCGGGGGTTATATCCACAGATACGCAGTATTTT	CASSNALIAGVISTDTQYF
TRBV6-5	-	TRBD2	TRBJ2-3	TGTGCCAGCAGTTACTCGACAGCGGGAGGGACAGATACGCAGTATTTT	CASSYSTAGGTDTQYF
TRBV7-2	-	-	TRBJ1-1	TGTGCCAGCAGTTTACTTCGGACTGAAGCTTTCTTT	CASSLLRTEAFF
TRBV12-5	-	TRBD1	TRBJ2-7	TGTGCTAGTGGTCCCCCGACAGGGGTATTCCACGAGCAGTACTTC	CASGPPTGVFHEQYF
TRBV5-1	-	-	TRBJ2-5	TGCGCCAGCAGCTCCAGTCCCGGGGGCCAAGAGACCCAGTACTTC	CASSSSPGGQETQYF
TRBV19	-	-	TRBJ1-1	TGTGCCAGTAGTGCTTACCGGGGGGAACGCCCCCAGAACACTGAAGCTTTCTTT	CASSAYRGERPQNTEAFF
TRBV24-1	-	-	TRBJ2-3	TGTGCCACCAGTGATTTAGAGGATACGCAGTATTTT	CATSDLEDTQYF
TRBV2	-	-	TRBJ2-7	TGTGCCAGCAGTCTCACGGGCGGGTCCGGCGAGCAGTACTTC	CASSLTGGSGEQYF
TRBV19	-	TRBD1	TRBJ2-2	TGTGCCAGTAGTTTACAGGGGCACAACACCGGGGAGCTGTTTTTT	CASSLQGHNTGELFF
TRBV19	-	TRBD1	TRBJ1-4	TGTGCCAGTAGAAAGATCGGGACAGGCGGAAGGGGAAATGAAAAACTGTTTTTT	CASRKIGTGGRGNEKLFF
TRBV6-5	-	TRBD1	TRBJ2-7	TGTGCCAGCAAAGGATCCGGGGACAGATCCTACGAGCAGTACTTC	CASKGSGDRSYEQYF
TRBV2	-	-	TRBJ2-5	TGTGCCAGCAGTGAACTCCCGACAGAGATTCAAGAGACCCAGTACTTC	CASSELPTEIQETQYF
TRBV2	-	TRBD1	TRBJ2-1	TGTGCCAGCAGCCCACGAGGGGGCGGTAGTAATGAGCAGTTCTTC	CASSPRGGGSNEQFF
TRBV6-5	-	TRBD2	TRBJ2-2	TGTGCCAGCAGTTCGGGGGGAACCGGGGAGCTGTTTTTT	CASSSGGTGELFF
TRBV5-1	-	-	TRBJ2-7	TGCGCCAGCAGCCTGCGCTCTTCCTCAACCTACGAGCAGTACTTC	CASSLRSSSTYEQYF
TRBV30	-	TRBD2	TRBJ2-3	TGTGCCTGGAGTCCGCGGGGGAAGCGGGAGGGCAAGAGGGTAAGTACGCAGTATTTT	CAWSPRGKREGKRVSTQYF
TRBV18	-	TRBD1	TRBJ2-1	TGTGCCAGCTCACCCGGGACAGGGGTTTATGAGCAGTTCTTC	CASSPGTGVYEQFF
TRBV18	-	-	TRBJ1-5	TGTGCCAGCTCACGGAGCAACACCAATCAGCCCCAGCATTTT	CASSRSNTNQPQHF
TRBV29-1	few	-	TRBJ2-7	TGCAGCGTTGCGTCAGCCTACGAGCAGTACTTC	CSVASAYEQYF
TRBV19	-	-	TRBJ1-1	TGTGCCAGTAGTGCCGCCAGCGCTAACACTGAAGCTTTCTTT	CASSAASANTEAFF
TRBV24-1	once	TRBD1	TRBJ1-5	TGTGCCACCTGGACAGGGGGGCTTTATAGCAATCAGCCCCAGCATTTT	CATWTGGLYSNQPQHF
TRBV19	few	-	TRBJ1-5	TGTGCCAGTAGACCAAGACAGAGCCCTAGCAATCAGCCCCAGCATTTT	CASRPRQSPSNQPQHF
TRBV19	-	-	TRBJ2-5	TGTGCCAGTAAGGAGGGGGCTCGGGAGACCCAGTACTTC	CASKEGARETQYF